This T cell receptor (beta chain) was identified in a study of beta chain features in type 1 diabetes. Study context: The patients were much like the healthy donors in age, gender and cell yields. There were approximately 100 million sorted cells examined across all samples. Overall study findings and caveats: The cDNA sequencing approach could over-represent high-TCR-expressing cells.

The isolated RNA, all of it, was reverse transcribed, so expressed TCRB transcripts were what got sequenced. Sequencing was performed with immunoSEQ multiplex PCR; in TCRdb, only in-frame clones are kept and a portion is missing. The sample records hundreds of thousands of clones, around 10% being singletons. As to this clone: The antigen is not known.

Sequencing was carried out using naive CD4+ T cells from blood. This receptor was obtained from a woman younger than 45 in good health.

The chain's CDR3 is CASTLDGGEQYF. CDR3 DNA: TGTGCCAGCACCCTAGACGGGGGGGAGCAGTACTTC. This sequence joins TRBV28 and TRBJ2-7; TRBD2 agrees at 7 bases. This CDR3 comprises 12 residues. Trimming took 7 bases from V and 7 from J; bases not matched to a gene: 7. Germline CDR1 and CDR2: MDHEN and SYDVKM.